The 23 T cell receptor beta chains listed next were all sequenced from one sample in a study of control samples from healthy donors and cancer patients. Some clones are missing from TCRdb's copy, which holds only in-frame ones; the method was immunoSEQ multiplex PCR. The table records approximately 160,000 clones, more than 90% of them present only once. Sequenced input: blood. The receptor source for this set is a middle-aged woman in good health.

The V call is TRBV19, the J call TRBJ2-2; D not certain. The V gene's germline CDR1 is LNHDA and CDR2 SQIVND (reference sequence). The CDR3 covers 15 residues. Trimming took off 1 base at V and 1 base at J, with 7 bases between the two ends. Here the CDR3 DNA reads TGTGCCAGTAGTATAGGGCAGAGGAACACCGGGGAGCTGTTTTTT. As protein: CASSIGQRNTGELFF. The full variable domain, rest sourced from reference TRBV19 and TRBJ2-2, is DGGITQSPKYLFRKEGQNVTLSCEQNLNHDAMYWYRQDPGQGLRLIYYSQIVNDFQKGDIAEGYSVSREKKESFPLTVTSAQKNPTAFYLCASSIGQRNTGELFFGEGSRLTVL.

The chain couples TRBV27 to TRBJ1-6, with TRBD1 matching 7 bases. The CDR3 loop spans 16 amino acids. J gave up 9 bases and V 6 bases, and 14 bases lay outside the gene matches. CDR1 and CDR2 from the germline V gene are MNHEY and SMNVEV (reference sequence). CDR3 residues: CASSLRPTGEGSPLHF. The CDR3 nucleotides are TGTGCCAGCAGCCTAAGACCAACAGGGGAGGGTTCACCCCTCCACTTT.

V gene TRBV5-1 combines with J gene TRBJ1-1; D gene unclear. Trimming left V 7 bases short and J 2 bases short, with 18 bases between. The CDR3 runs to 15 residues. The germline V gene encodes CDR1 SGHRS and CDR2 YFSETQ. The CDR3 sequence: CASRSRTPENTEAFF. CDR3 DNA: TGCGCCAGCCGATCCCGCACACCGGAAAACACTGAAGCTTTCTTT.

This chain connects TRBV14 to TRBJ1-2; no firm D call. The CDR3 is made up of 12 amino acids. CDR1 is SGHDN and CDR2 is FVKESK in the germline V gene. Trimming stripped 8 bases from V and 7 bases from J, with 14 bases between. The CDR3 DNA follows: TGTGCCAGCCCCGAAAACGTAGGTGGCTACACCTTC. This translates into CASPENVGGYTF.

This chain links TRBV9 with TRBJ2-5; 10 nucleotides align to TRBD2. The CDR3 extends over 15 amino acids. J lost 2 bases, V lost 3 bases, and 4 bases had no gene match. Germline V gene sequence: CDR1 SGDLS, CDR2 YYNGEE. CDR3 residues: CASSELAGTQETQYF. CDR3 nucleotides: TGTGCCAGCAGCGAACTAGCGGGGACACAAGAGACCCAGTACTTC. Filled out from reference TRBV9 and TRBJ2-5, the complete variable domain reads DSGVTQTPKHLITATGQRVTLRCSPRSGDLSVYWYQQSLDQGLQFLIQYYNGEERAKGNILERFSAQQFPDLHSELNLSSLELGDSALYFCASSELAGTQETQYFGPGTRLLVL.

The table lists this clone with a count of one. The rearrangement uses TRBV5-1 and TRBJ1-1; D gene ambiguous. V lost 4 bases to trimming and J lost 10 bases, with 11 bases between them. Germline loops: CDR1 SGHRS, CDR2 YFSETQ. The CDR3 has 11 residues. The CDR3 is CASSDGMGAFF. Here the CDR3 DNA reads TGCGCCAGCAGCGACGGAATGGGAGCTTTCTTT.

This rearrangement joins TRBV3-1 (or the pseudogene TRBV3-2) to TRBJ2-3; possible D gene TRBD1, 6 bases. This CDR3 has 14 amino acids. V lost 4 bases and J lost 0, with 8 bases in between. CDR1 and CDR2 (germline): LGHDT, YNNKEL (reference sequence). The CDR3 DNA reads TGTGCCAGCAGCCCCACAGGGAGCACAGATACGCAGTATTTT. This encodes CASSPTGSTDTQYF.

This sequence joins TRBV12-3 or TRBV12-4 and TRBJ2-1; D is ambiguous. V gave up 1 base and J gave up 9 bases, with 7 bases separating them. This CDR3 has 12 amino acids. The CDR3 coding sequence is TGTGCCAGCAGTTTAGTGGGAACTGAGCAGTTCTTC. It translates to CASSLVGTEQFF.

The chain employs TRBV5-1 and TRBJ1-5; D possibly corresponds to TRBD1 (5 bases). The CDR3 spans 15 residues. Trimming pared 4 bases from V and 6 bases from J, leaving 17 bases between. Germline V gives CDR1 SGHRS, CDR2 YFSETQ. CDR3 in amino acids: CASSPAGTGGQPQHF. The CDR3 DNA follows: TGCGCCAGCAGCCCCGCTGGGACGGGTGGTCAGCCCCAGCATTTT.

DNA for the CDR3: TGCGCCAGCAGCCGCAGGGCGGGGGTCGACAACTACGAGCAGTACTTC. As protein: CASSRRAGVDNYEQYF. The chain has TRBV5-1 and TRBJ2-7; 7 bases agree with TRBD2. The trim removed 4 bases at V and 3 bases at J, leaving 13 bases unmatched. CDR1 is SGHRS, CDR2 YFSETQ, per germline. The CDR3 is 16 amino acids.

This clone has a single count. The CDR3 nucleotides read TGTGCCAGCAGCCCAACCCAGGGGGTAGGCTACACCTTC. Its protein product is CASSPTQGVGYTF. The chain recombines TRBV7-9 with TRBJ1-2; 7 bases match TRBD1. With 5 bases clipped from V and 8 bases from J, the junction kept 8 bases outside the gene matches. The germline V gene encodes CDR1 SEHNR and CDR2 FQNEAQ (reference sequence). The CDR3 is 13 amino acids.

A note on this clone: With a much larger clone just one base away, this may be a read error. V is TRBV19 and J is TRBJ2-3, with 13 bases aligning to TRBD2. The V gene's germline CDR1 is LNHDA and CDR2 SQIVND (reference sequence). The CDR3 is 15 amino acids. V shed 5 bases and J 4 bases; nucleotides not matched to a gene: 3. Here the CDR3 reads CASSELAGGPDTQYF. CDR3 DNA sequence: TGTGCCAGTAGTGAACTAGCGGGGGGGCCAGATACGCAGTATTTT.

The chain recombines TRBV27 with TRBJ1-2; D is unresolved. The CDR3 extends over 13 amino acids. CDR1 and CDR2 (germline): MNHEY, SMNVEV (reference sequence). V gave up 3 bases and J gave up 4 bases, with 9 bases separating them. CDR3 loop: CASSFTGLYGYTF. Written as DNA, the CDR3 is TGTGCCAGCAGTTTCACGGGCCTCTATGGCTACACCTTC.

This clone was seen once. The CDR3 DNA is TGTGCCAGTAGTATACAAGGCGGGGGAGTAAATCAGCCCCAGCATTTT. As protein: CASSIQGGGVNQPQHF. The chain carries TRBV19 and TRBJ1-5, with D perhaps matching TRBD1 (5 bases). Trimming left V 2 bases short and J 4 bases short, with 15 bases between. This CDR3 comprises 16 residues. Germline lookup yields CDR1 LNHDA and CDR2 SQIVND (reference sequence).

The chain links TRBV6-6 to TRBJ1-5; D remains ambiguous. The CDR3 sequence is 13 residues long. Germline CDR1 and CDR2: MNHNY and SVGAGI (reference sequence). V was shortened by 5 bases and J by 6 bases, with 11 bases between the two germline ends. CDR3 sequence reads: CASSPGGIQPQHF. The CDR3 coding sequence is TGTGCCAGCAGTCCGGGCGGGATTCAGCCCCAGCATTTT.

The J gene is TRBJ1-5, the V gene TRBV6-6; no reliable D call. CDR3 length: 15 residues. V lost 3 bases, J lost 0 bases, and 9 bases lay in between. Germline V gives CDR1 MNHNY, CDR2 SVGAGI (reference sequence). CDR3 coding DNA: TGTGCCAGCAGTTATACGGCGTCTAGCAATCAGCCCCAGCATTTT. Translation gives CASSYTASSNQPQHF.

Only one count was recorded for this clone. The chain links TRBV7-9 to TRBJ1-4, with D maybe TRBD1 (5 bases). The V end was cut by 5 bases, the J end by 6 bases, with 10 bases between. CDR1 is SEHNR and CDR2 is FQNEAQ in the germline V gene (reference sequence). The CDR3 sequence is 13 residues long. Here the CDR3 DNA reads TGTGCCAGCAGCACCGGGACGGATGAAAAACTGTTTTTT. This encodes CASSTGTDEKLFF. Drawing the rest from reference TRBV7-9 and TRBJ1-4, the complete variable domain is DTGVSQNPRHKITKRGQNVTFRCDPISEHNRLYWYRQTLGQGPEFLTYFQNEAQLEKSRLLSDRFSAERPKGSFSTLEIQRTEQGDSAMYLCASSTGTDEKLFFGSGTQLSVL.

This clone was recorded once. V and J are TRBV19 and TRBJ1-4; tentatively, D is TRBD1 (6 bases). Germline lookup yields CDR1 LNHDA and CDR2 SQIVND (reference sequence). With 1 base removed from V and 4 bases from J, the gap between germline ends came to 22 bases. The CDR3 has 19 amino acids. The CDR3 is CASSIGGRTGTLSNEKLFF. Written as DNA, the CDR3 is TGTGCCAGTAGTATAGGCGGGAGAACAGGGACTCTTAGTAATGAAAAACTGTTTTTT.

The chain has TRBV14 and TRBJ1-2, with 9 bases matching TRBD1. The CDR3 contains 14 residues. V was pared by 2 bases and J by 4 bases, with 2 bases of the junction left unmatched. CDR1 SGHDN and CDR2 FVKESK come from the germline V gene. This CDR3 reads CASSQTGGVYGYTF. The CDR3 coding sequence is TGTGCCAGCAGCCAAACAGGGGGCGTCTATGGCTACACCTTC.

The chain recombines TRBV27 with TRBJ2-1; 11 nucleotides agree with TRBD2. The V and J ends lost 6 bases and 10 bases, in that order; junction bases with no gene match: 14. Germline CDR1 and CDR2: MNHEY and SMNVEV (reference sequence). The CDR3 length is 16 residues. CDR3 nucleotides: TGTGCCAGCAGCCGACACACTAGCGGGGGCCAATGGGAGCAGTTCTTC. Its protein product is CASSRHTSGGQWEQFF.

The chain uses TRBV7-9 and TRBJ1-6, with D possibly matching TRBD1 (6 bases). The CDR3 spans 14 residues. The V gene's germline CDR1 is SEHNR and CDR2 FQNEAQ (reference sequence). Between the trimmed V and J ends, which lost 7 bases and 7 bases, there was a span of 14 bases. DNA of the CDR3: TGTGCCAGCAATACAGGGATTCGAAATTCACCCCTCCACTTT. The encoded protein is CASNTGIRNSPLHF.

This rearrangement joins TRBV21-1 to TRBJ1-4; the table's D gene call, TRBD1, was not cross checked with the DNA. TRBV21-1 is tagged as a pseudogene. This CDR3 region has 15 residues. CDR3: CASSPWDRVTEKLFF. The CDR3 nucleotides read TGTGCCAGCAGCCCTTGGGACAGGGTGACGGAAAAACTGTTTTTT.

The rearrangement uses TRBV4-1 and TRBJ2-5, with 8 bases lining up with TRBD1. Germline CDR1 and CDR2: MGHRA and YSYEKL. The CDR3 runs 16 residues. Trimming removed 1 base from V and 1 base from J; junction bases left unmatched: 5. The CDR3 coding sequence is TGCGCCAGCAGCCAAGTAGGACAGGGAGCCCAAGAGACCCAGTACTTC. It translates to CASSQVGQGAQETQYF.